This T cell receptor beta chain comes out of a study of blood T cell repertoires in COVID-19. Some clones are missing from TCRdb's copy, which holds only in-frame ones; the method was immunoSEQ multiplex PCR. The sample includes about 190,000 clones, almost 90% of them seen just once. The sequenced sample was peripheral blood. The TCR comes from a man aged 50-60 years with acute or convalescent COVID-19.

The CDR3 DNA reads as TGTGCCAGCTCACCAAATACACAGGGTTCTGGGGCCAACGTCCTGACTTTC. Residues: CASSPNTQGSGANVLTF. The chain links TRBV18 to TRBJ2-6, with D possibly TRBD1 on 6 matching bases. Germline-derived CDR1 and CDR2 are KGHSH and LQKENI. The length of the CDR3 is 17 residues. V lost 2 bases to trimming and J lost 1 base, with 12 bases between them.